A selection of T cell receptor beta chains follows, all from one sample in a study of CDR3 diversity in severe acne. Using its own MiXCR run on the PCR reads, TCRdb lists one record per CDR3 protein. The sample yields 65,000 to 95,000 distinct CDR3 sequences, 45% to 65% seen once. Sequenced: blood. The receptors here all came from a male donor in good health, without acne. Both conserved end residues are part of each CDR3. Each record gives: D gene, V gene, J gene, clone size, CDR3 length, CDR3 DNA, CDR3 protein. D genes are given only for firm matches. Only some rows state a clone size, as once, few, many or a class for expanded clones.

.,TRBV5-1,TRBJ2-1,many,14,TGCGCCAGCAGCTTGACCGGGACCTACAATGAGCAGTTCTTC,CASSLTGTYNEQFF
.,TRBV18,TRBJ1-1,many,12,TGTGCCAGCTCACCATACCTCACTGAAGCTTTCTTT,CASSPYLTEAFF
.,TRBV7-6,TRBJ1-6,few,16,TGTGCCAGCAGTCCCACCTCGGGACACCATAATTCACCCCTCCACTTT,CASSPTSGHHNSPLHF
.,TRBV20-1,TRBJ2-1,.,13,TGCAGCTTAGCGGCGAGCTCCTACAATGAGCAGTTCTTC,CSLAASSYNEQFF
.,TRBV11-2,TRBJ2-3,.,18,TGTGCCAGCAGCTCGACAGGGTCGGGAGGACTCATGGGGGATACGCAGTATTTT,CASSSTGSGGLMGDTQYF
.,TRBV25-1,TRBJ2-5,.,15,TGTGCCAGCCTTAGGACAGAGGGGCGGAGAGAGACCCAGTACTTC,CASLRTEGRRETQYF
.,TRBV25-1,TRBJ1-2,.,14,TGTGCCAGCAGTAGAACAGGGTTGAACTATGGCTACACCTTC,CASSRTGLNYGYTF
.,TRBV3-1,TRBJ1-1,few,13,TGTGCCAGCAGCCAAGTGGTGTACACTGAAGCTTTCTTT,CASSQVVYTEAFF
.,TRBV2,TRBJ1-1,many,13,TGTGCCAGCAGAGGACAGAAGCACACTGAAGCTTTCTTT,CASRGQKHTEAFF
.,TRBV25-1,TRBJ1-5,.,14,TGTGCCAGCAGCCCCGATGGGGCGGGCCAGCCCCAGCATTTT,CASSPDGAGQPQHF
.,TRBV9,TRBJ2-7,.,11,TGTGCTGAGGACGCGTACTACGAGCAGTACTTC,CAEDAYYEQYF
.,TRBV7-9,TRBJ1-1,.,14,TGTGCCAGCACCAAAGGCGACGGAAACACTGAAGCTTTCTTT,CASTKGDGNTEAFF
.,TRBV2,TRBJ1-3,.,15,TGTGCCAGCAGTCCATCGTTGCTCTCTGGAAACACCATATATTTT,CASSPSLLSGNTIYF
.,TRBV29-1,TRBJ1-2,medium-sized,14,TGCAGCGTTGGTCGGGCAGCCTCTAACTATGGCTACACCTTC,CSVGRAASNYGYTF
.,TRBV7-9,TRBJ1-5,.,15,TGTGCCAGCAGCCCCGCCAGCGGGAGAAGGGAGACCCAGCATTTT,CASSPASGRRETQHF
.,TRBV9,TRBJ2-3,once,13,TGTGCCAGCAGCGCTTCCCCGTCCAATGAGCAGTATTTT,CASSASPSNEQYF
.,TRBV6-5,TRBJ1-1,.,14,TGTACCAGCTCCCTAGGACAGATGAACACTGAAGCTTTCTTT,CTSSLGQMNTEAFF
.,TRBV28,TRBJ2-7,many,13,TGTGCCAGCAGCCTGGGAGGAGACCACGAGCAGTACTTC,CASSLGGDHEQYF
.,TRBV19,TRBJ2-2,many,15,TGTGCCAGTAGCTCCACAGGGGCGGGACCCGGGGAGCTGTTTTTT,CASSSTGAGPGELFF
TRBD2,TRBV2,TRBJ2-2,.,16,TGTGCCAGCAGTCGGTGGCTAGCGGGTTTGGCCGGGGAGCTGTTTTTT,CASSRWLAGLAGELFF
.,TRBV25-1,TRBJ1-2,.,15,TGTGCCTGGAGTGATTCCAGGGGTTCTAACTATGGCTACACCTTC,CAWSDSRGSNYGYTF
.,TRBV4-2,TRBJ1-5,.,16,TGTGCCAGCAGCCAAGAAGGAAGGGGGGCCTTCAGCTACGAGCATTTT,CASSQEGRGAFSYEHF
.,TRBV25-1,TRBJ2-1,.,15,TGTGCCAGCAGTGAAAACCCGGGACCTCTCAATGAGCAGTTCTTC,CASSENPGPLNEQFF
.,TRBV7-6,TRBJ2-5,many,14,TGTGCCAGCAGCCTCGGACAGAATCAAGAGACCCAGTACTTC,CASSLGQNQETQYF
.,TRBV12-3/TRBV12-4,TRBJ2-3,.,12,TGTGCCAGCAAGTTTTCGGCAGATACGCAGTATTTT,CASKFSADTQYF
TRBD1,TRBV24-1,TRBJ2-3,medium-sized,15,TGTGCCACCGCACGAACGGGACAGGTCACAGATACGCAGTATTTT,CATARTGQVTDTQYF
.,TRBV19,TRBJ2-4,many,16,TGTGCCAGTAGTATAGAGACTTCCCTAGCCAAAAACATTCAGTACTTC,CASSIETSLAKNIQYF
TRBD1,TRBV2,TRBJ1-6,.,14,TGTGCCAGCAGTGAACGACAGGGTAATTCACCCCTCCACTTT,CASSERQGNSPLHF
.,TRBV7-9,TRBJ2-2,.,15,TGTGCCAGCAGCTGGTCAGGGATCTCTTCAAGGGAGCTGTTTTTT,CASSWSGISSRELFF
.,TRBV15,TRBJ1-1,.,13,TGTGCCACCAGGAGAGATTACTGGACTGAAGCTTTCTTT,CATRRDYWTEAFF
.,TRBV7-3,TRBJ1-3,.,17,TGTGCCAGCAGCTTAACCCCTGGCGGGAGCTCTGGAAACACCATATATTTT,CASSLTPGGSSGNTIYF
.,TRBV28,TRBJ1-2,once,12,TGTGCCAGCAGCCCGAGGGCCTATGGCTACACCTTC,CASSPRAYGYTF
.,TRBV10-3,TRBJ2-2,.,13,TGTGCCATCCTTCCTGCGAACACCGGGGAGCTGTTTTTT,CAILPANTGELFF
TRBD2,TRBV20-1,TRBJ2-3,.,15,TGCAGTGCTGAGACTAGCGGGGGGGCCTACAATGAGCAGTATTTT,CSAETSGGAYNEQYF
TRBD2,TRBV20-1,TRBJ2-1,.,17,TGCAGTGCCGTCCGACTAGCGGGGGGGAACTCCTACAATGAGCAGTTCTTC,CSAVRLAGGNSYNEQFF
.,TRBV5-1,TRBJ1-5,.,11,TGCGCCAGCATTTACGTCCAGCCCCAGCATTTT,CASIYVQPQHF
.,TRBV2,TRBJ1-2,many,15,TGTGCCAGCAGTAGGTCCTCCGGGGGGGCTCAGGGCTACACCTTC,CASSRSSGGAQGYTF
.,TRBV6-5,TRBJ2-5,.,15,TGTGCAGCGGTTACCCCGGGGGCAGGGGGGAGGGCCCAGTACTTC,CAAVTPGAGGRAQYF
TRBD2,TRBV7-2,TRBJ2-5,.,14,TGTGCCAGCAGCCCTAGGACTAGTCGAGAGACCCAGTACTTC,CASSPRTSRETQYF
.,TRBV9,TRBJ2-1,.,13,TGTGCCAGCAGGCCTGGCTGTGAGAATGAGCAGTTCTTC,CASRPGCENEQFF
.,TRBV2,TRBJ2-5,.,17,TGTGCCAGCATCGACCACCCTAGGGGGGCAGATAAGGAGACCCAGTACTTC,CASIDHPRGADKETQYF
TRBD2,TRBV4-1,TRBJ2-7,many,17,TGCGCCAGCAGCCAGCCCCTCAGCGGGAGGGCCAACTACGAGCAGTACTTC,CASSQPLSGRANYEQYF
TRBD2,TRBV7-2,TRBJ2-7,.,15,TGTGCCAGCAGCAGCCGGCGGGGGGTCTCCTACGAGCAGTACTTC,CASSSRRGVSYEQYF
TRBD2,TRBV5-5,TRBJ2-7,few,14,TGTGCCAGCAGCGAGGGACTAGCGGGTGGGGCGCAGTACTTC,CASSEGLAGGAQYF
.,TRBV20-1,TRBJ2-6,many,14,TGCAGTGCTATACGGGGTGCTGGGGCCAACGTCCTGACTTTC,CSAIRGAGANVLTF
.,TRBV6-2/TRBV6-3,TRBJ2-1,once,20,TGTGCCAGCATACCATTCTCGGGGGCCGTAGGCTATGGCTCCTACAATGAGCAGTTCTTC,CASIPFSGAVGYGSYNEQFF
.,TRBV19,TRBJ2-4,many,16,TGTGCCAGTAGTATAGGTCAGACCTTAGCCAAAAACATTCAGTACTTC,CASSIGQTLAKNIQYF
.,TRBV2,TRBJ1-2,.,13,TGTGCCAGCAGGTTGGCGGGTAGTTATGGCTACACCTTC,CASRLAGSYGYTF
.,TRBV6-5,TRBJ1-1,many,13,TGTGCCAGCAGTTACGCTCAGGGTTCTGAAGCTTTCTTT,CASSYAQGSEAFF
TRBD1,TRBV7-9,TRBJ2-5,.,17,TGTGCCAGCAGCCAGGGCGGCCGGGACAGGGGACGAGAGACCCAGTACTTC,CASSQGGRDRGRETQYF